Listed below are T cell receptor beta chains from one sample, sequenced in a study of radiotherapy plus CTLA-4 blockade in lung cancer. Data came from immunoSEQ multiplex PCR; TCRdb stores just in-frame clones and leaves some out. The table lists about 97,000 clones, under 85% of them singletons. This sample comprised peripheral blood, obtained from a patient treated with radiotherapy plus ipilimumab. The source of these receptors is a human donor with non-small cell lung cancer who had a partial response to radiotherapy plus ipilimumab. Some clones in this sample may be carry-over from other donors' samples. CDR3s leave out the opening cysteine and the closing phenylalanine or tryptophan.

ASSWGGGVGFSQPQH	TRBJ1-5	15	TRBV5-5
SVKEGGDSDTQY	TRBJ2-3	12	TRBV29-1
ASSVQGAGTGELF	TRBJ2-2	13	TRBV19
ASSRDTTYEQY	TRBJ2-7	11	TRBV5-1
ASSQFGPGSQTQY	TRBJ2-5	13	TRBV4-1
ASSLVGLAGGPSYEQY	TRBJ2-7	16	TRBV5-1
ASANRQNTEAF	TRBJ1-1	11	TRBV10-1
ASSAGTGEETQY	TRBJ2-5	12	TRBV18
SVVSGDFRDTQY	TRBJ2-3	12	TRBV29-1
ASRATGGNTGELF	TRBJ2-2	13	TRBV6-6
ASRQGQRGEKLF	TRBJ1-4	12	TRBV6-1
ASSPPGQARPQH	TRBJ1-5	12	TRBV19
AWGQGMKY	TRBJ1-3	8	TRBV30
ASSWETPEPGELF	TRBJ2-2	13	TRBV27
ASSLASQGNTIY	TRBJ1-3	12	TRBV7-8